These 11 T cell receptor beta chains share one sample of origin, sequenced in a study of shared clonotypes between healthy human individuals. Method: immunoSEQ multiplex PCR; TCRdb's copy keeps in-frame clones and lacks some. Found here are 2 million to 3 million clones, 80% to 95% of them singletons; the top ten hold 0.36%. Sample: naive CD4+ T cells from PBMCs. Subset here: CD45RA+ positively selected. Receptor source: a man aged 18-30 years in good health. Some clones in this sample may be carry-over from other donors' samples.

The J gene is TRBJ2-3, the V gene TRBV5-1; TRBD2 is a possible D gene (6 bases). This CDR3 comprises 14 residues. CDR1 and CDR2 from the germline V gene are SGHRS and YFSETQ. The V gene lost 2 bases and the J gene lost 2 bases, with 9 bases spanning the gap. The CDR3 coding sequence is TGCGCCAGCAGCTTTGGGACTTACACAGATACGCAGTATTTT. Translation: CASSFGTYTDTQYF.

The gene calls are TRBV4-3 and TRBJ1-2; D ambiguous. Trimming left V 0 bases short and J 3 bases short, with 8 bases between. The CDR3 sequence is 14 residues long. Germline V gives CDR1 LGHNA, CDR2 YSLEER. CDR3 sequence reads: CASSQDSEYYGYTF. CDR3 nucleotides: TGCGCCAGCAGCCAAGATTCGGAATACTATGGCTACACCTTC.

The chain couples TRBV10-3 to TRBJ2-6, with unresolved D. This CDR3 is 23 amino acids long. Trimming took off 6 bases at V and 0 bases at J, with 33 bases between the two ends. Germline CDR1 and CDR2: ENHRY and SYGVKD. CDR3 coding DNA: TGTGCCATCAGCAAAAGCACTCAGCCGAAGGCCTCCTACCCCCTCTCTGGGGCCAACGTCCTGACTTTC. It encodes CAISKSTQPKASYPLSGANVLTF.

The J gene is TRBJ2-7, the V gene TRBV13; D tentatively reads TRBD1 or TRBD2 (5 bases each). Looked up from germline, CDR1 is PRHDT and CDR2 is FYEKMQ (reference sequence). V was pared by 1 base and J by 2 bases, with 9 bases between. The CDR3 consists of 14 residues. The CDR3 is CASSLELGAYEQYF. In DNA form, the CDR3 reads TGTGCCAGCAGCTTAGAATTGGGGGCCTACGAGCAGTACTTC.

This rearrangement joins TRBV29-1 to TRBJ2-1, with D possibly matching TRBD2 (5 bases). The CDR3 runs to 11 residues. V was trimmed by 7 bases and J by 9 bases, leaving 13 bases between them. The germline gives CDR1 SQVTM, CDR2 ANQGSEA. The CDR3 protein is CSGGVIGEQFF. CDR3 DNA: TGCAGCGGGGGAGTTATAGGTGAGCAGTTCTTC.

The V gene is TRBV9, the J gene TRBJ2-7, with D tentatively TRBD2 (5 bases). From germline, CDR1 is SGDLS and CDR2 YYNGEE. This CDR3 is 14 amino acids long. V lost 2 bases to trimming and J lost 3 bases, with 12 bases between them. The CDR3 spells CASSVGGSDYEQYF. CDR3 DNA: TGTGCCAGCAGCGTTGGCGGGTCCGACTACGAGCAGTACTTC.

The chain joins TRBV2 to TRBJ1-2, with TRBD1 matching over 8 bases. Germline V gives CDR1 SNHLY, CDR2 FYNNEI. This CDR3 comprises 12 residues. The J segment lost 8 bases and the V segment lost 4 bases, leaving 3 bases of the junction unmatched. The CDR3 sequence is CASSGPGGGYTF. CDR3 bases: TGTGCCAGCAGTGGACCAGGGGGCGGCTACACCTTC.

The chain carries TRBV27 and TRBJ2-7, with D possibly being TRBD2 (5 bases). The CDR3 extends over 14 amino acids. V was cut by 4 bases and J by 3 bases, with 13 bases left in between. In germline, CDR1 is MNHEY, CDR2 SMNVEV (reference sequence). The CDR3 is CASSSKGRGYEQYF. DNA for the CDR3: TGTGCCAGCAGTTCTAAGGGCCGGGGCTACGAGCAGTACTTC.

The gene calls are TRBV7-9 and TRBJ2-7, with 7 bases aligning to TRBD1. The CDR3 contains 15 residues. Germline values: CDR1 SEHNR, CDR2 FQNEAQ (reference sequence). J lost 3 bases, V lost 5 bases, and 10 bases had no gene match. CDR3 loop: CASSRGAAGGYEQYF. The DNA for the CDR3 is TGTGCCAGCAGCAGGGGTGCGGCAGGGGGCTACGAGCAGTACTTC.

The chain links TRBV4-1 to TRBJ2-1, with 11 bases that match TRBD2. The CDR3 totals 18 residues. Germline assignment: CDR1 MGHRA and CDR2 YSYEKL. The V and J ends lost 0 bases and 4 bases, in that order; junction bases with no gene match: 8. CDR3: CASSQDLASGRLYNEQFF. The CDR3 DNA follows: TGCGCCAGCAGCCAAGATTTGGCTAGCGGGAGGTTGTACAATGAGCAGTTCTTC.

The CDR3 DNA reads as TGCAGCGTTGAGGCACCCGGGACTAGTGTTTACGAGCAGTACTTC. Amino acids: CSVEAPGTSVYEQYF. V is TRBV29-1 and J is TRBJ2-7; 8 nucleotides agree with TRBD2. V was pared by 3 bases and J by 4 bases, with 11 bases of the junction left unmatched. This CDR3 has 15 amino acids. Germline V gives CDR1 SQVTM, CDR2 ANQGSEA.